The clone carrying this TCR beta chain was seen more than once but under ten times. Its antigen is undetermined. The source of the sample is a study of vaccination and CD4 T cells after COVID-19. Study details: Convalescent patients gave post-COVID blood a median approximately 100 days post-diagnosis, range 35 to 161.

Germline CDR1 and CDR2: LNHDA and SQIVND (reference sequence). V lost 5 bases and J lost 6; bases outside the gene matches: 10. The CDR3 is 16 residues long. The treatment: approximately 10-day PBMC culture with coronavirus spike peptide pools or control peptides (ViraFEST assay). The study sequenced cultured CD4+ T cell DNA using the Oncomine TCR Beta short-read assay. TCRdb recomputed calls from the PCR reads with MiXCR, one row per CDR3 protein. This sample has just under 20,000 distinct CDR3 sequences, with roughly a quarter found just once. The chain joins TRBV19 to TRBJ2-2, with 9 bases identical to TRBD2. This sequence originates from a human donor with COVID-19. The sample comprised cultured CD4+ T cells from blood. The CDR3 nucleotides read TGTGCCAGTAGTCGCCCTCGCGGGGGGGGCCCCGGGGAGCTGTTTTTT. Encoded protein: CASSRPRGGGPGELFF.